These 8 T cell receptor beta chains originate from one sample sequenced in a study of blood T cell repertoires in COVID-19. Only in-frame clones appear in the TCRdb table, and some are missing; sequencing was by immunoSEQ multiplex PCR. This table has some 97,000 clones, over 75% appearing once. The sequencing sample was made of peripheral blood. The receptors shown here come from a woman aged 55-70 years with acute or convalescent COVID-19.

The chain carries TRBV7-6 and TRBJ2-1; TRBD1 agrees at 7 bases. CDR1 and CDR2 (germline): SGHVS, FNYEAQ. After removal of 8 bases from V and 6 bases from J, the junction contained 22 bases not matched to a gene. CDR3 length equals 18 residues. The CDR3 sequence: CASGYGTEGFLPGNEQFF. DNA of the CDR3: TGTGCCAGCGGGTACGGGACAGAAGGATTTTTACCTGGCAATGAGCAGTTCTTC.

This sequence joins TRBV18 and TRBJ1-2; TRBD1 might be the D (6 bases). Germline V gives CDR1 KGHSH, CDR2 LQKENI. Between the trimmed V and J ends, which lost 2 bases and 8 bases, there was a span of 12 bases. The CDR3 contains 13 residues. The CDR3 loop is CASSPGTPGGYTF. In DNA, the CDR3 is TGTGCCAGCTCACCAGGGACACCAGGAGGCTACACCTTC.

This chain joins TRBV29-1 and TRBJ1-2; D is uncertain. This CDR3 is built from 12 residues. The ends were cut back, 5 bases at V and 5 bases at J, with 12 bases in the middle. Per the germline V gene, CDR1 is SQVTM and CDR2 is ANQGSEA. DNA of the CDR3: TGCAGCGTTTCTTCCGGGGAGTATGGCTACACCTTC. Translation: CSVSSGEYGYTF.

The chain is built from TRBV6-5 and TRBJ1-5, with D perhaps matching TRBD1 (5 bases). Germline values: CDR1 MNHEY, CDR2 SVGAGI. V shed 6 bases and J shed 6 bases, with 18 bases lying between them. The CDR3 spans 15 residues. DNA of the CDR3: TGTGCCAGCAGGTCCGGGACCCCGGGGGGTCAGCCCCAGCATTTT. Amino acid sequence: CASRSGTPGGQPQHF.

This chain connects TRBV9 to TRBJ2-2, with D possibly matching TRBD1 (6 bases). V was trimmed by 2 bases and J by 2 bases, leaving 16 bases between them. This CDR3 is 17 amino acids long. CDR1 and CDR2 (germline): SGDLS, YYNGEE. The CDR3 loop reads CASSVIPGQSNTGELFF. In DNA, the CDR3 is TGTGCCAGCAGCGTGATACCGGGACAATCTAACACCGGGGAGCTGTTTTTT.

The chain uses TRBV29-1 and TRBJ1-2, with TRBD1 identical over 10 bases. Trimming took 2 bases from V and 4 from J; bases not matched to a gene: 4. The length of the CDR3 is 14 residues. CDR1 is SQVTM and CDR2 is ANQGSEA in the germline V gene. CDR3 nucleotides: TGCAGCGTTGAAAGGGACAGGGGCCCCTATGGCTACACCTTC. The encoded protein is CSVERDRGPYGYTF. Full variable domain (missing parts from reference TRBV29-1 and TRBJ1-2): SAVISQKPSRDICQRGTSLTIQCQVDSQVTMMFWYRQQPGQSLTLIATANQGSEATYESGFVIDKFPISRPNLTFSTLTVSNMSPEDSSIYLCSVERDRGPYGYTFGSGTRLTVV.

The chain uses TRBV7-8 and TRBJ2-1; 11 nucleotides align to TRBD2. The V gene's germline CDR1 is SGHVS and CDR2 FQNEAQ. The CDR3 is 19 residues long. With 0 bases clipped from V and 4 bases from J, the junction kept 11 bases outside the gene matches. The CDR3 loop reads CASSLALGVGTSGYNEQFF. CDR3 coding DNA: TGTGCCAGCAGCTTAGCGTTAGGGGTAGGGACTAGCGGTTACAATGAGCAGTTCTTC.

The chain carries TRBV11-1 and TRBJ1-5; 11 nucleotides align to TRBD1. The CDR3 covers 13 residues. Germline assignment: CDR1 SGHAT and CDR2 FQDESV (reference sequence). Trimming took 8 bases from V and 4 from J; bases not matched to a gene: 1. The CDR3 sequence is CASGQGANQPQHF. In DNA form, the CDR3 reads TGTGCCAGCGGACAGGGGGCTAATCAGCCCCAGCATTTT.